Below, 21 T cell receptor beta chains from the same sample are listed, as sequenced in a study of shared clonotypes between healthy human individuals. Produced via immunoSEQ multiplex PCR; TCRdb's table is partial and in-frame only. The data hold just over 2,000,000 clones, with around 95% observed a single time. The sample was naive CD4+ T cells sorted from blood. Stated subset: CD45RA+ positively selected. These TCRs come from a man aged 18 to 35 in good health.

The DNA of the CDR3 is TGTGCCAGCAGCCTGTCGGACGGGGGCAAATCTGGAAACACCATATATTTT. Amino acid sequence: CASSLSDGGKSGNTIYF. This chain links TRBV7-8 with TRBJ1-3, with TRBD1 as a possible D gene (6 bases). Germline values: CDR1 SGHVS, CDR2 FQNEAQ. This CDR3 comprises 17 residues. Trimming cost V 5 bases and J 1 base, with 18 bases left between them.

The sample holds one count of this clone. The genes are TRBV7-8 and TRBJ2-1; the match to TRBD2 covers 14 bases. This CDR3 has 16 residues. After removal of 5 bases from V and 4 bases from J, the junction contained 4 bases not matched to a gene. Germline V lookup: CDR1 SGHVS, CDR2 FQNEAQ. CDR3 residues: CASSRGLAGAYNEQFF. The CDR3 DNA follows: TGTGCCAGCAGCAGGGGACTAGCGGGGGCTTACAATGAGCAGTTCTTC.

The gene calls are TRBV29-1 and TRBJ2-2, with TRBD2 matching 8 bases. V gave up 2 bases and J gave up 0 bases; unmatched junction bases: 5. Germline V lookup: CDR1 SQVTM, CDR2 ANQGSEA. The CDR3 is 16 amino acids. CDR3 DNA sequence: TGCAGCGTTGAATCCACGGGGGGGTCGAACACCGGGGAGCTGTTTTTT. This sequence encodes CSVESTGGSNTGELFF.

The rearrangement joins TRBV11-2 to TRBJ2-2; D is unresolved. The CDR3 consists of 15 residues. The V end was cut by 5 bases, the J end by 0 bases, with 10 bases between. Germline CDR1 and CDR2: SGHAT and FQNNGV. In nucleotides, the CDR3 is TGTGCCAGCAGCACACAATCCCCGAACACCGGGGAGCTGTTTTTT. Encoded protein: CASSTQSPNTGELFF.

This sequence joins TRBV7-2 and TRBJ2-7; unclear D gene. Germline V CDR1 and CDR2: SGHTA, FQGNSA. V dropped 2 bases and J dropped 5 bases, with 10 bases sitting between them. This CDR3 contains 13 residues. CDR3 in DNA: TGTGCCAGCAGCTTACCCAGTGAAAACGAGCAGTACTTC. Translated: CASSLPSENEQYF. The full variable domain, rest sourced from reference TRBV7-2 and TRBJ2-7, is GAGVSQSPSNKVTEKGKDVELRCDPISGHTALYWYRQSLGQGLEFLIYFQGNSAPDKSGLPSDRFSAERTGGSVSTLTIQRTQQEDSAVYLCASSLPSENEQYFGPGTRLTVT.

The rearrangement links TRBV5-1 to TRBJ1-6; D unclear. From germline, CDR1 is SGHRS and CDR2 YFSETQ. V lost 0 bases and J lost 5, with 12 bases in between. CDR3 length equals 16 residues. The CDR3 DNA sequence: TGCGCCAGCAGCTTGGGCCGGACGGGAGATAATTCACCCCTCCACTTT. This codes for CASSLGRTGDNSPLHF.

V is TRBV7-6 and J is TRBJ2-5; TRBD2 aligns across 8 bases. The germline V gene encodes CDR1 SGHVS and CDR2 FNYEAQ. The CDR3 runs to 15 residues. The V segment lost 0 bases and the J segment 8 bases; nucleotides outside the gene matches: 8. The CDR3 coding sequence is TGTGCCAGCAGCTTAGCCGCGCGGGGGGTCAGTACCCAGTACTTC. Translating gives CASSLAARGVSTQYF.

This chain links TRBV2 with TRBJ2-3; 8 bases match TRBD1. V dropped 7 bases and J dropped 4; count of bases not matched to a gene: 7. Germline loops: CDR1 SNHLY, CDR2 FYNNEI. The CDR3 consists of 14 residues. The CDR3 loop reads CASTSDRGADTQYF. DNA for the CDR3: TGTGCCAGCACATCCGACAGGGGCGCAGATACGCAGTATTTT.

The rearrangement joins TRBV12-5 to TRBJ2-7; D perhaps matches TRBD2 (6 bases). The CDR3 spans 18 residues. In germline, CDR1 is LGHNT, CDR2 FRNRAP. Trimming left V 0 bases short and J 5 bases short, with 23 bases between. In DNA, the CDR3 is TGTGCTAGTGGTTTGGTACAAAATATGATAGCCGGGAGCGACGAGCAGTACTTC. This sequence encodes CASGLVQNMIAGSDEQYF.

This clone came up once. V and J are TRBV7-9 and TRBJ2-2; D gene ambiguous. Germline V gene sequence: CDR1 SEHNR, CDR2 FQNEAQ (reference sequence). Trimming pared 7 bases from V and 0 bases from J, leaving 12 bases between. The CDR3 is 15 amino acids. CDR3 region: CASTIGRTNTGELFF. CDR3 DNA sequence: TGTGCCAGCACCATCGGACGGACGAACACCGGGGAGCTGTTTTTT.

Only one count was recorded for this clone. This chain joins TRBV30 and TRBJ1-5; no reliable D call. V dropped 0 bases and J dropped 5 bases, with 8 bases sitting between them. Looked up from germline, CDR1 is GTSNPN and CDR2 is SVGIG (reference sequence). This CDR3 has 13 residues. As DNA, the CDR3 is TGTGCCTGGAGTGTACTCGCAGATCAGCCCCAGCATTTT. Protein product: CAWSVLADQPQHF. Looking up the rest from reference TRBV30 and TRBJ1-5 gives the full variable domain: SQTIHQWPATLVQPVGSPLSLECTVEGTSNPNLYWYRQAAGRGLQLLFYSVGIGQISSEVPQNLSASRPQDRQFILSSKKLLLSDSGFYLCAWSVLADQPQHFGDGTRLSIL.

V usage is TRBV5-7 and J usage is TRBJ2-3, with 13 bases fitting TRBD2. TRBV5-7 is an open reading frame whose function is uncertain. CDR3 length: 15 residues. V lost 6 bases to trimming and J lost 4 bases; unmatched junction nucleotides: 5. CDR3 amino acids: CASIGTSGVADTQYF. The CDR3 region has the DNA TGTGCCAGCATCGGGACTAGCGGGGTAGCAGATACGCAGTATTTT.

V gene TRBV10-3 combines with J gene TRBJ2-1; 8 bases are shared with TRBD2. Trimming at V came to 3 bases and at J to 10 bases, leaving 8 bases not matched to a gene. The CDR3 covers 14 residues. CDR1 is ENHRY and CDR2 is SYGVKD in the germline V gene. In nucleotides, the CDR3 is TGTGCCATCAGTGATCCGGGAGGGCCTCGAGAGCAGTTCTTC. This codes for CAISDPGGPREQFF.

The V and J genes are TRBV11-2 and TRBJ1-2; 7 positions agree with TRBD1. The V segment lost 5 bases and the J segment 9 bases; nucleotides outside the gene matches: 3. CDR1 is SGHAT and CDR2 is FQNNGV in the germline V gene. CDR3 length: 11 residues. DNA for the CDR3: TGTGCCAGCAGCGAGGGACAGAGCTACACCTTC. Translated: CASSEGQSYTF.

The CDR3 nucleotides are TGTGCCAGTCATCCCGCCGGTTTCGATGGGCACACTGAAGCTTTCTTT. This sequence encodes CASHPAGFDGHTEAFF. This chain uses TRBV6-6 with TRBJ1-1; D is unresolved. V dropped 9 bases and J dropped 3 bases, with 23 bases sitting between them. Germline lookup yields CDR1 MNHNY and CDR2 SVGAGI (reference sequence). The CDR3 spans 16 residues.

About this clone itself: The identical CDR3 is also encoded by other nucleotide sequences in the sample. V usage is TRBV6-1 and J usage is TRBJ1-6, with D possibly being TRBD1 (6 bases). CDR1 MNHNS and CDR2 SASEGT come from the germline V gene. The CDR3 runs 14 residues. Trimming cost V 2 bases and J 6 bases, with 8 bases left between them. This chain's CDR3 is CASSEQGSNSPLHF. DNA for the CDR3: TGTGCCAGCAGTGAACAGGGGAGTAATTCACCCCTCCACTTT.

J is TRBJ2-5 and V is TRBV6-5; no definite D call. Germline loops: CDR1 MNHEY, CDR2 SVGAGI. V was cut by 6 bases and J by 7 bases, with 9 bases left in between. The CDR3 loop spans 11 amino acids. In DNA form, the CDR3 reads TGTGCCAGCAGGGAACTCGGGACCCAGTACTTC. This codes for CASRELGTQYF.

The CDR3 DNA follows: TGTGCCACCAGCAGACAGGGGGAGATGACCTATGGCTACACCTTC. It codes for CATSRQGEMTYGYTF. The chain couples TRBV15 to TRBJ1-2, with 7 positions matching TRBD1. The ends lost 2 bases at V and 4 bases at J; junction bases unmatched: 7. This CDR3 is 15 amino acids long. From germline, CDR1 is LNHNV and CDR2 YYDKDF (reference sequence).

This clone was seen once. The rearrangement joins TRBV5-1 to TRBJ2-2; TRBD2 is a possible D gene (6 bases). Trimming removed 4 bases at V and 3 bases at J, with 10 bases between. CDR3 length equals 14 residues. Germline V lookup: CDR1 SGHRS, CDR2 YFSETQ. The CDR3 DNA is TGCGCCAGCAGCGCGGGACCCCACACCGGGGAGCTGTTTTTT. Its translation is CASSAGPHTGELFF.

This clone turned up a few times. Different DNA sequences within this sample yield the same CDR3. V is TRBV5-1 and J is TRBJ2-1, with unresolved D. The CDR3 consists of 11 residues. V dropped 0 bases and J dropped 7 bases, with 2 bases sitting between them. Germline values: CDR1 SGHRS, CDR2 YFSETQ. The CDR3 loop reads CASSLANEQFF. CDR3 nucleotide sequence: TGCGCCAGCAGCTTGGCTAATGAGCAGTTCTTC.

This chain uses TRBV11-2 with TRBJ2-5; no clear D gene. The CDR3 runs to 13 residues. Germline CDR1 SGHAT, CDR2 FQNNGV. Trimming left V 3 bases short and J 4 bases short, with 9 bases between. CDR3 loop: CASSFPGVETQYF. The CDR3 coding sequence is TGTGCCAGCAGCTTCCCGGGTGTAGAGACCCAGTACTTC.